This T cell receptor (beta chain) was documented in a study of ipilimumab plus nivolumab after autologous stem cell transplantation. Per germline, CDR1 SGHNT and CDR2 YYREEE (reference sequence). The junction had 9 bases not matched to a gene; V was cut back by 4 bases and J by 3 bases. The CDR3 runs to 16 residues. Some clones are missing from TCRdb's copy, which holds only in-frame ones; the method was immunoSEQ multiplex PCR. Of some 17,000 clones listed, around four fifths are singletons. The material sequenced was PBMCs, taken in a trial of ipilimumab plus nivolumab as post-transplant consolidation. This clonotype originated in a male donor with diffuse large B-cell lymphoma. V and J are TRBV5-4 and TRBJ2-1, with 8 bases matching TRBD1. CDR3: CASSPPTGAGYNEQFF. In DNA form, the CDR3 reads TGTGCCAGCAGCCCACCGACAGGGGCCGGCTACAATGAGCAGTTCTTC.